This entry lists 28 T cell receptor beta chains sequenced from one sample in a study of siplizumab effects on memory and regulatory T cells. Sequenced by immunoSEQ multiplex PCR; TCRdb stores in-frame clones only, minus some. The sample includes some 75,000 clones, roughly 93% seen only once; the top ten take 5%. Material: CD8+ T cells sorted from blood. Source of these receptors: a human donor in good health.

The rearrangement uses TRBV28 and TRBJ1-2; perhaps TRBD1 as D (5 bases). The CDR3 covers 16 residues. CDR1 is MDHEN and CDR2 is SYDVKM in the germline V gene. The V end was cut by 7 bases, the J end by 4 bases, with 22 bases between. The CDR3 reads CASTAWDSGPLYGYTF. The DNA of the CDR3 is TGTGCCAGCACCGCGTGGGATTCGGGACCTCTCTATGGCTACACCTTC.

The rearrangement joins TRBV28 to TRBJ1-5, with no clear D. This CDR3 contains 12 residues. The germline CDR1 and CDR2 sequences are MDHEN and SYDVKM. V lost 3 bases and J 5 bases, leaving 5 bases between the germline ends. CDR3 sequence reads: CASSFADQPQHF. The CDR3, as DNA: TGTGCCAGCAGTTTCGCTGATCAGCCCCAGCATTTT.

The genes are TRBV9 and TRBJ1-2, with 7 bases that match TRBD1. V lost 4 bases to trimming and J lost 6 bases; unmatched junction nucleotides: 6. This CDR3 region has 13 residues. Germline values: CDR1 SGDLS, CDR2 YYNGEE. The CDR3 nucleotides are TGTGCCAGCAGCACGGGACAGCGGAATGGCTACACCTTC. This sequence encodes CASSTGQRNGYTF.

CDR3 loop: CASSFWEETQYF. Here the CDR3 DNA reads TGTGCCAGCAGCTTTTGGGAAGAGACCCAGTACTTC. This chain joins TRBV7-9 and TRBJ2-5; D remains unclear. The CDR3 is made up of 12 amino acids. V was pared by 3 bases and J by 3 bases, with 5 bases between. Per germline, CDR1 SEHNR and CDR2 FQNEAQ (reference sequence).

The chain carries TRBV6-1 and TRBJ2-7; D is unclear. V shed 0 bases and J shed 2 bases, with 8 bases lying between them. The CDR3 runs 14 residues. Germline values: CDR1 MNHNS, CDR2 SASEGT. The CDR3 region is CASSEALAAYEQYF. DNA for the CDR3: TGTGCCAGCAGTGAAGCGCTCGCGGCCTACGAGCAGTACTTC.

The chain is built from TRBV7-6 and TRBJ2-1; TRBD1 is a possible D gene (6 bases). The CDR3 is 18 amino acids. Germline V gene data show CDR1 as SGHVS and CDR2 as FNYEAQ. V lost 0 bases, J lost 1 base, and 16 bases lay in between. The CDR3 DNA sequence: TGTGCCAGCAGCTTAGCGGTAGGGCAGGGGCTTTCCTACAATGAGCAGTTCTTC. Its translation is CASSLAVGQGLSYNEQFF. Supplemented by reference TRBV7-6 and TRBJ2-1, the full variable domain reads GAGVSQSPRYKVTKRGQDVALRCDPISGHVSLYWYRQALGQGPEFLTYFNYEAQQDKSGLPNDRFSAERPEGSISTLTIQRTEQRDSAMYRCASSLAVGQGLSYNEQFFGPGTRLTVL.

This chain uses TRBV4-1 with TRBJ1-2, with 10 bases lining up with TRBD1. Germline CDR1 is MGHRA and CDR2 is YSYEKL. The CDR3 runs to 15 residues. V gave up 0 bases and J gave up 4 bases; unmatched junction bases: 2. The CDR3 reads CASSQDRTGGYGYTF. The CDR3 region has the DNA TGCGCCAGCAGCCAAGATAGGACAGGGGGCTATGGCTACACCTTC.

The rearrangement joins TRBV6-6 to TRBJ2-1; D uncertain. The germline V gene encodes CDR1 MNHNY and CDR2 SVGAGI (reference sequence). The CDR3 loop spans 11 amino acids. V dropped 0 bases and J dropped 10 bases, with 4 bases sitting between them. This CDR3 is CASSYSAEQFF. CDR3 in DNA: TGTGCCAGCAGTTACTCAGCGGAGCAGTTCTTC.

The chain uses TRBV29-1 and TRBJ2-1; either TRBD1 or TRBD2 may supply D (5 bases each). The CDR3 consists of 15 residues. The germline CDR1 and CDR2 sequences are SQVTM and ANQGSEA. V was trimmed by 6 bases and J by 2 bases, leaving 17 bases between them. CDR3 DNA sequence: TGCAGCGTCGCCCCCCCGGGACGTACCTACAATGAGCAGTTCTTC. Protein sequence: CSVAPPGRTYNEQFF.

J is TRBJ2-1 and V is TRBV18; D gene ambiguous. Germline values: CDR1 KGHSH, CDR2 LQKENI. This CDR3 spans 14 amino acids. Trimming cost V 3 bases and J 0 bases, with 6 bases left between them. The CDR3 nucleotides read TGTGCCAGCTCACCCATGCCCTCCTACAATGAGCAGTTCTTC. Amino acid sequence: CASSPMPSYNEQFF.

The chain couples TRBV15 to TRBJ1-1; tentative D call: TRBD1 (5 bases). Trimming shortened V by 1 base and J by 7 bases, and 13 bases separated the two germline ends. Germline assignment: CDR1 LNHNV and CDR2 YYDKDF (reference sequence). This CDR3 spans 14 amino acids. The CDR3 region has the DNA TGTGCCACCAGCAGAGGGCTGGGACCGCTTGAAGCTTTCTTT. This sequence encodes CATSRGLGPLEAFF. Variable domain in full (rest from reference TRBV15 and TRBJ1-1): DAMVIQNPRYQVTQFGKPVTLSCSQTLNHNVMYWYQQKSSQAPKLLFHYYDKDFNNEADTPDNFQSRRPNTSFCFLDIRSPGLGDTAMYLCATSRGLGPLEAFFGQGTRLTVV.

The chain combines TRBV2 with TRBJ1-1; TRBD1 might be the D (6 bases). The CDR3 runs 16 residues. In germline, CDR1 is SNHLY, CDR2 FYNNEI. The V gene lost 7 bases and the J gene lost 0 bases, with 18 bases spanning the gap. The CDR3 sequence: CASITPGAVVNTEAFF. CDR3 in DNA: TGTGCCAGCATAACCCCAGGGGCCGTGGTGAACACTGAAGCTTTCTTT. Combining the CDR3 with reference TRBV2 and TRBJ1-1 gives the whole variable domain EPEVTQTPSHQVTQMGQEVILRCVPISNHLYFYWYRQILGQKVEFLVSFYNNEISEKSEIFDDQFSVERPDGSNFTLKIRSTKLEDSAMYFCASITPGAVVNTEAFFGQGTRLTVV.

The rearrangement joins TRBV4-1 to TRBJ2-6; 8 bases agree with TRBD1. The germline CDR1 and CDR2 sequences are MGHRA and YSYEKL. This CDR3 has 15 amino acids. V shed 4 bases, J shed 2 bases, and the junction held 1 base outside the gene matches. CDR3 amino acids: CASSPTGAGANVLTF. CDR3 nucleotide sequence: TGCGCCAGCAGCCCGACAGGGGCTGGGGCCAACGTCCTGACTTTC.

The chain joins TRBV7-9 to TRBJ1-1; TRBD1 might be the D (6 bases). The CDR3 loop spans 16 amino acids. CDR1 and CDR2 from the germline V gene are SEHNR and FQNEAQ (reference sequence). Trimming took off 5 bases at V and 0 bases at J, with 16 bases between the two ends. CDR3: CASSPDFTGMNTEAFF. In DNA form, the CDR3 reads TGTGCCAGCAGCCCCGACTTTACAGGGATGAACACTGAAGCTTTCTTT. The entire variable domain, with the rest obtained from reference TRBV7-9 and TRBJ1-1, is as follows: DTGVSQNPRHKITKRGQNVTFRCDPISEHNRLYWYRQTLGQGPEFLTYFQNEAQLEKSRLLSDRFSAERPKGSFSTLEIQRTEQGDSAMYLCASSPDFTGMNTEAFFGQGTRLTVV.

V and J are TRBV10-1 and TRBJ2-3, with D maybe TRBD2 (5 bases). Looked up from germline, CDR1 is WNHNN and CDR2 is SYGVQD (reference sequence). This CDR3 is 18 amino acids long. Trimming took 5 bases from V and 3 from J, leaving 24 bases between them. The DNA for the CDR3 is TGCGCCAGCAGTCCGCGTCTGTGTGCGGGCGGCAAGACAGATACGCAGTATTTT. Translated, it gives CASSPRLCAGGKTDTQYF.

The chain joins TRBV5-4 to TRBJ2-7; no clear D. There are 13 residues in the CDR3. The germline V gene has CDR1 SGHNT and CDR2 YYREEE (reference sequence). V lost 0 bases to trimming and J lost 3 bases, with 7 bases between them. CDR3 protein: CASSLGQYYEQYF. Here the CDR3 DNA reads TGTGCCAGCAGCTTGGGCCAGTACTACGAGCAGTACTTC.

The genes are TRBV9 and TRBJ1-1; no clear D gene. Germline-derived CDR1 and CDR2 are SGDLS and YYNGEE. The CDR3 loop spans 14 amino acids. Trimming shortened V by 4 bases and J by 6 bases, and 16 bases separated the two germline ends. The CDR3 here is CASSSQGSNPEAFF. Here the CDR3 DNA reads TGTGCCAGCAGCTCGCAAGGTAGCAATCCTGAAGCTTTCTTT.

The chain couples TRBV15 to TRBJ2-2; tentatively, D is TRBD2 (6 bases). This CDR3 spans 16 amino acids. V was pared by 1 base and J by 5 bases, with 14 bases between. Germline values: CDR1 LNHNV, CDR2 YYDKDF (reference sequence). CDR3 nucleotide sequence: TGTGCCACCAGCAGAGCGCTATCTAGCGAAACCGGGGAGCTGTTTTTT. Protein: CATSRALSSETGELFF.

The rearrangement joins TRBV12-5 to TRBJ1-1; possible D gene TRBD1, 5 bases. The ends were cut back, 4 bases at V and 4 bases at J, with 16 bases in the middle. CDR1 is LGHNT, CDR2 FRNRAP, per germline. CDR3 length: 15 residues. The CDR3 reads CASGSSLGPSTEAFF. CDR3 nucleotides: TGTGCTAGTGGTTCGTCCCTGGGGCCTAGCACTGAAGCTTTCTTT.

In DNA form, the CDR3 reads TGTGCCATAACAGGCGGGGGCAATCAGCCCCAGCATTTT. Translating gives CAITGGGNQPQHF. The chain employs TRBV10-3 and TRBJ1-5; maybe TRBD1 (5 bases). The CDR3 is made up of 13 amino acids. Trimming cost V 9 bases and J 2 bases, with 11 bases left between them. Looked up from germline, CDR1 is ENHRY and CDR2 is SYGVKD.

This sequence joins TRBV5-1 and TRBJ1-2; D might be TRBD1 (6 bases). V lost 0 bases to trimming and J lost 6 bases, with 15 bases between them. The CDR3 loop spans 15 amino acids. Per the germline V gene, CDR1 is SGHRS and CDR2 is YFSETQ. DNA of the CDR3: TGCGCCAGCAGCTTGGAGGACAGCCTACAGGATGGCTACACCTTC. This sequence encodes CASSLEDSLQDGYTF.

In nucleotides, the CDR3 is TGCGCCAGCAGCCTCGGCCTCGGCAACGAGCAGTACTTC. Its translation: CASSLGLGNEQYF. This chain connects TRBV4-1 to TRBJ2-7; D uncertain. There are 13 residues in the CDR3. V lost 4 bases and J 5 bases, leaving 12 bases between the germline ends. In germline, CDR1 is MGHRA, CDR2 YSYEKL.

The chain joins TRBV21-1 to TRBJ1-5; the table's TRBD1 call for D was not verified on the DNA. TRBV21-1 is annotated as a pseudogene. The CDR3 contains 13 residues. For the CDR3, the DNA is TGTGCCAGCAGCAAGGGCGCGAATCAGCCCCAGCATTTT. This gives the protein CASSKGANQPQHF.

The rearrangement uses TRBV27 and TRBJ2-7, with TRBD1 matching 9 bases. V gave up 5 bases and J gave up 7 bases; unmatched junction bases: 12. Germline V gene lookup returns CDR1 MNHEY and CDR2 SMNVEV (reference sequence). This CDR3 has 15 residues. CDR3 amino acids: CASSPLGQGLEEQYF. In nucleotides, the CDR3 is TGTGCCAGCAGTCCGCTTGGACAGGGGTTAGAAGAGCAGTACTTC.

This rearrangement joins TRBV6-5 to TRBJ1-1; TRBD1 is a possible D gene (5 bases). The CDR3 contains 15 residues. Germline values: CDR1 MNHEY, CDR2 SVGAGI. Trimming cost V 0 bases and J 2 bases, with 10 bases left between them. The CDR3 DNA follows: TGTGCCAGCAGTTACTCATGGGGGACCAACACTGAAGCTTTCTTT. Amino acids: CASSYSWGTNTEAFF.

The rearrangement joins TRBV5-6 to TRBJ2-5; 8 nucleotides match TRBD2. CDR1 and CDR2 (germline): SGHDT, YYEEEE. Trimming removed 2 bases from V and 1 base from J; junction bases left unmatched: 13. The CDR3 covers 18 residues. DNA for the CDR3: TGTGCCAGCAGCTTAGCGTCGTCGAGCGGGGGACTCCAAGAGACCCAGTACTTC. Protein: CASSLASSSGGLQETQYF.

The DNA of the CDR3 is TGTGCCAGCCAGGATGGGGCCAACGTCCTGACTTTC. Residues: CASQDGANVLTF. The chain couples TRBV19 to TRBJ2-6; D is unclear. Germline assignment: CDR1 LNHDA and CDR2 SQIVND (reference sequence). V was clipped by 9 bases and J by 3 bases, with 6 bases between them. The CDR3 totals 12 residues.

CDR3 sequence (DNA): TGTGCCAGCAGTGGGGGGACTAGCGGGGCACGCTTTTCCTACAATGAGCAGTTCTTC. This encodes CASSGGTSGARFSYNEQFF. V gene TRBV6-1 combines with J gene TRBJ2-1; 13 nucleotides align to TRBD2. From germline, CDR1 is MNHNS and CDR2 SASEGT. V dropped 4 bases and J dropped 1; count of bases not matched to a gene: 10. The CDR3 sequence is 19 residues long.